The T cell receptor beta chain under discussion was sequenced for a study of OX40 agonist ivuxolimab in advanced cancers. Study as a whole: All patients had ivuxolimab intravenously every 2 weeks at 0.01 to 10 mg/kg. General study findings and limits: CD8+ T cells (on average) carried more expanded clones than CD4+ T cells. CD4+ and CD8+ blood T cells expanded clonally by week 6 at 0.1 to 3.0 mg/kg. Clonal expansion was among the lowest in partial responders at 0.1-3.0 mg/kg, especially CD8+.

The CDR3 sequence is 19 residues long. V shed 3 bases and J 4 bases; nucleotides not matched to a gene: 17. Germline values: CDR1 LNHDA, CDR2 SQIVND (reference sequence). Repertoires were generated with immunoSEQ multiplex PCR, while TCRdb's copy carries only in-frame clones and drops some. The repertoire holds over 95,000 clones, with roughly 95% as singletons. About this clone itself: Its antigen remains unidentified.

Source: CD4+ or CD8+ T cells sorted from blood, taken in a trial of the OX40 agonist ivuxolimab. The source of this sequence is an adult with an advanced solid tumor such as melanoma, head and neck, liver or kidney cancer. The chain joins TRBV19 to TRBJ1-4, with 7 nucleotides matching TRBD1. The CDR3 DNA reads as TGTGCCAGTAGTATCGGGCCTTGGTTCGACGCAGGGGGTAATGAAAAACTGTTTTTT. Translated: CASSIGPWFDAGGNEKLFF.